The table lists the clone carrying this T cell receptor beta chain with a count of one. Methods used by the authors: Reference gene primer amplification in the assay estimated nucleated cell counts. Data came from immunoSEQ multiplex PCR; TCRdb stores just in-frame clones and leaves some out. V, J and clone size were drawn from that table, and D and trimming were deduced from the DNA. The table shows roughly 250,000 clones, with 80% to 90% occurring only once. This sample stems from a study of blood T cell repertoires in COVID-19. Study in general: Acute and convalescent COVID-19 samples came from the United States, Italy and Spain. T cells, B-cell-depleted T cells, or PBMCs supplied cDNA or gDNA.

The CDR3 covers 15 residues. The germline V gene encodes CDR1 ENHRY and CDR2 SYGVKD. V dropped 4 bases and J dropped 3; count of bases not matched to a gene: 7. Followed over time, Seattle patients had been enrolled while infection was active. The V gene is TRBV10-3, the J gene TRBJ2-7, with 9 bases identical to TRBD1. The sequencing input was peripheral blood. This sequence was found in a woman in her twenties or thirties with COVID-19, enrolled during active disease. The DNA of the CDR3 is TGTGCCATCAGTGCCCCGGGACAGGGCCACTACGAGCAGTACTTC. This codes for CAISAPGQGHYEQYF.